The clone carrying this T cell receptor (beta chain) is labeled as medium-sized. The target antigen is unknown. This CDR3 contains 15 residues. V was pared by 8 bases and J by 4 bases, with 10 bases of the junction left unmatched. The germline V gene has CDR1 LNHNV and CDR2 YYDKDF (reference sequence). These data originate in a study of T and B cells in COVID-19 patients. Whole-study context: Of roughly 22 active-infection patients, 11 to 12 were critically ill with mechanical ventilation or extracorporeal membrane oxygenation.

From blood, about 240-500 ng of genomic DNA served as TRB template. Multiplex PCR with BIOMED2 TRB-A/B primer pools amplified TRB rearrangements. A single record per CDR3 protein comes from TCRdb applying MiXCR to the multiplex PCR reads. The sample includes about 11,000 distinct CDR3 sequences, 30% of them seen just once. Broader study findings: At recovery TRB diversity and richness exceeded healthy donors, after highly clonal active COVID-19 repertoires. Patients with COVID-19 reportedly showed strongly skewed T cell receptor beta variable and joining gene usage.

The clonotype originates from a human donor with active COVID-19. The chain links TRBV15 to TRBJ1-4; 7 nucleotides line up with TRBD1. Sample: blood. CDR3 bases: TGTGCCACCTCTTTGAGGGGACAGCTTAATGAAAAACTGTTTTTT. This encodes CATSLRGQLNEKLFF.